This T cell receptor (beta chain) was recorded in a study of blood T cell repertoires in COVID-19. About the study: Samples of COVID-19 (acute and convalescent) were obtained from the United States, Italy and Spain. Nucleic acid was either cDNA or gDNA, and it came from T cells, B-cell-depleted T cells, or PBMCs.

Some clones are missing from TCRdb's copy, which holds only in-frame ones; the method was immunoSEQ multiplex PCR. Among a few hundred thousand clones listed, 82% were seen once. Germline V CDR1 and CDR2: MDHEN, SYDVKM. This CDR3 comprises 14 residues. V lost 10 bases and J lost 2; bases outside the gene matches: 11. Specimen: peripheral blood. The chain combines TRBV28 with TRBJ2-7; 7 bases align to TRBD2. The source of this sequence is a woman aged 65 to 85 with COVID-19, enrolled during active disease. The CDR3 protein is CANSPAGVTYEQYF. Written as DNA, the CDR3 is TGTGCCAACTCCCCCGCGGGAGTGACCTACGAGCAGTACTTC. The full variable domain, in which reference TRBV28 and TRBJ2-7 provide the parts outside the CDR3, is DVKVTQSSRYLVKRTGEKVFLECVQDMDHENMFWYRQDPGLGLRLIYFSYDVKMKEKGDIPEGYSVSREKKERFSLILESASTNQTSMYLCANSPAGVTYEQYFGPGTRLTVT.